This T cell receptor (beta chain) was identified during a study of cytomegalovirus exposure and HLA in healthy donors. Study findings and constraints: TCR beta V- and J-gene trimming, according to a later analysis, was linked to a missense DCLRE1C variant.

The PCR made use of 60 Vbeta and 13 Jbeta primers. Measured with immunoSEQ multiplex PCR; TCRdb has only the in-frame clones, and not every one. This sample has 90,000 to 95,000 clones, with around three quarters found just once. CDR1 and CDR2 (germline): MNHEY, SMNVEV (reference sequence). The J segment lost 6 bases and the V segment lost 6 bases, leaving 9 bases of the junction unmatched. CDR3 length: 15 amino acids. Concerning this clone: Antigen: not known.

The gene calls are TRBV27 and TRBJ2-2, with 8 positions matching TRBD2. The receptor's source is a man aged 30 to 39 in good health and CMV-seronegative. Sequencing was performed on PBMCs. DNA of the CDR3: TGTGCCAGCAGGTCCCCGGGACTAGGTCCCGGGGAGCTGTTTTTT. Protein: CASRSPGLGPGELFF.